The sequence of this T cell receptor beta chain was determined in a study of blood T cell repertoires in COVID-19. Study-wide background: Acute and convalescent COVID-19 specimens originated in the United States, Italy and Spain. T cells, B-cell-depleted T cells, or PBMCs provided the cDNA or gDNA that served as material.

As processed by the authors: Amplification of reference gene primers provided the estimated nucleated cell counts. Repertoires were generated with immunoSEQ multiplex PCR, while TCRdb's copy carries only in-frame clones and drops some. The D gene and trimming were derived from the DNA, and the V and J assignments and clone size from that table. The data contain a few hundred thousand clones, 85% to 90% of them seen just once; the ten biggest clones take up 1.5% to 2%. The study recruited people aged 18 to 89 years across 20 to 30 US areas. J gave up 4 bases and V 2 bases, and 3 bases lay outside the gene matches. Looked up from germline, CDR1 is SEHNR and CDR2 is FQNEAQ (reference sequence). There are 15 residues in the CDR3.

Sequenced material: PBMCs or T cells enriched from blood (not recorded which). This clonotype was obtained from a woman between 18 and 29 years old with acute COVID-19. The V gene is TRBV7-9, the J gene TRBJ2-5; 11 bases line up with TRBD2. As DNA, the CDR3 is TGTGCCAGCAGCTTATATAGCGGGAGGGCAGAGACCCAGTACTTC. Its translation: CASSLYSGRAETQYF.